The entry that follows covers one T cell receptor beta chain sequence. This same CDR3 is encoded by further DNA sequences in the sample. This sample is drawn from a study of Tregs in tolerant kidney transplant recipients. The length of the CDR3 is 16 residues. CDR1 and CDR2 (germline): WNHNN, SYGVQD (reference sequence). Trimming cost V 6 bases and J 2 bases; bases outside gene matches: 10. Libraries were prepared by immunoSEQ multiplex PCR; TCRdb keeps only in-frame clonotypes and omits some of them. The sample lists about 240,000 clones, 80% to 85% occurring once. This chain joins TRBV10-1 and TRBJ1-3; 7 bases map to TRBD1. This clonotype was sampled from a human donor in good health. Source material: CD4+ T cells from blood. In DNA form, the CDR3 reads TGCGCCAGCAGAGAGAGACAGGGAAGGGCTGGAAACACCATATATTTT. Translation gives CASRERQGRAGNTIYF.